This note documents a single T cell receptor beta chain sequence. As yet, its antigen is unknown. This record belongs to a study of shared clonotypes between healthy human individuals. Sequencing was performed with immunoSEQ multiplex PCR; in TCRdb, only in-frame clones are kept and a portion is missing. This sample has a few million clones, with approximately 94% found just once. This CDR3 is 18 amino acids long. Study conclusions and caveats: Large sequencing depth failed to make sorted-subset sequencing complete, rarefaction showed. With a handful of donors compared, 4% to 5.5% of naive CD4 clonotypes were shared.

Sequenced material: naive CD4+ T cells sorted from blood. Subset defined: CD45RA+ positively selected. The origin of this receptor is a man between 18 and 29 years old in good health. The V gene is TRBV21-1, the J gene TRBJ2-7. TRBV21-1 counts as a pseudogene. The CDR3 sequence: CASGHATSEGIQSYEQYF. The CDR3 nucleotides are TGTGCCAGCGGTCACGCGACTTCAGAGGGGATACAGTCCTACGAGCAGTACTTC.